This T cell receptor (beta chain) originates from a study of cytomegalovirus exposure and HLA in healthy donors. 60 Vbeta and 13 Jbeta primers were used in PCR. Libraries were prepared by immunoSEQ multiplex PCR; TCRdb keeps only in-frame clonotypes and omits some of them. There are fewer than 200,000 clones in the sample; approximately 79% occur only once, and around 2% lies in the top ten. Deletions cut 5 bases from V and 10 bases from J, with 20 bases between. This CDR3 comprises 15 residues. Germline loops: CDR1 SEHNR, CDR2 FQNEAQ (reference sequence). This rearrangement joins TRBV7-9 to TRBJ1-4; D is perhaps TRBD1 (5 bases). Sequenced input: PBMCs. The source of this sequence is a human donor in good health. The CDR3 DNA reads as TGTGCCAGCAGCGGATCGACGGGACTAGGAGGAAAACTGTTTTTT. This sequence encodes CASSGSTGLGGKLFF. Supplemented by reference TRBV7-9 and TRBJ1-4, the full variable domain reads DTGVSQNPRHKITKRGQNVTFRCDPISEHNRLYWYRQTLGQGPEFLTYFQNEAQLEKSRLLSDRFSAERPKGSFSTLEIQRTEQGDSAMYLCASSGSTGLGGKLFFGSGTQLSVL.